This T cell receptor beta chain was recovered during a study of blood T cell repertoires in COVID-19. Looking at the study overall: The analysed material was cDNA or gDNA that came from T cells, B-cell-depleted T cells, or PBMCs.

Symptom resolution, clearance, or two negative PCRs marked the recovered donors of Cohort 3. The CDR3 extends over 13 amino acids. V lost 7 bases and J lost 5, with 14 bases in between. Germline V CDR1 and CDR2: LNHDA, SQIVND (reference sequence). Study processing details: Amplified reference gene primers provided the basis for estimating nucleated cell counts. The table came from immunoSEQ multiplex PCR; TCRdb's copy has only in-frame clones and leaves some out. The V and J calls and clone size were taken over from that table, and D and trimming were inferred from the DNA. The sample lists about 300,000 clones; approximately 84% were seen once.

The sequencing sample was made of PBMCs or T cells enriched from blood (not recorded which). The V gene is TRBV19, the J gene TRBJ1-2, with D perhaps TRBD1 (6 bases). This receptor was obtained from a woman between 18 and 30 years old who had recovered from COVID-19. The CDR3 loop is CASKGQLHYGYTF. For the CDR3, the DNA is TGTGCCAGTAAAGGACAGCTTCATTATGGCTACACCTTC.